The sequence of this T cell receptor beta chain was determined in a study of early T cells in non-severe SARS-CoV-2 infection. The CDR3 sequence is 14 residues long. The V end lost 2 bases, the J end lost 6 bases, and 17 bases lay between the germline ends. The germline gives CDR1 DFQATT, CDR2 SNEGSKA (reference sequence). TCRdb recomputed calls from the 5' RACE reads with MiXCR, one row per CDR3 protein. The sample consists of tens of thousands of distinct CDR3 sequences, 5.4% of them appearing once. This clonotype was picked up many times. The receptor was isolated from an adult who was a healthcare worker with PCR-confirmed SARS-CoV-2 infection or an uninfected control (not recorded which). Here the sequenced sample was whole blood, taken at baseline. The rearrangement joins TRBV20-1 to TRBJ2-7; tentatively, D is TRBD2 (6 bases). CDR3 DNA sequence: TGCAGTGCTAGAATGGGGGGAAATGAAGGCGAGCAGTACTTC. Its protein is CSARMGGNEGEQYF.